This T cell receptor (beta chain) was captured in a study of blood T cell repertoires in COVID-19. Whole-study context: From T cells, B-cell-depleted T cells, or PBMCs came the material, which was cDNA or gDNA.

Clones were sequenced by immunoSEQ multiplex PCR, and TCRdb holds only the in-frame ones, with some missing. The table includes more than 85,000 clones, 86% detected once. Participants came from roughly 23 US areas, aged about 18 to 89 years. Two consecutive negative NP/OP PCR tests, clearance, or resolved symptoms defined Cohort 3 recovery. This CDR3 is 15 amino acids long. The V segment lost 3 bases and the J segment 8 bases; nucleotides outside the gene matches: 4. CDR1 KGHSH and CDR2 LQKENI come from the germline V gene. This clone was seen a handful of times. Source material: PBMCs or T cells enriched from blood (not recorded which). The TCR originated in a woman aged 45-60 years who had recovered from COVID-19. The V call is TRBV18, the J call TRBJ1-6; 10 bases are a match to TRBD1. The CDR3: CASSPGQGGYSPLHF. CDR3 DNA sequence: TGTGCCAGCTCACCCGGACAGGGGGGGTATTCACCCCTCCACTTT. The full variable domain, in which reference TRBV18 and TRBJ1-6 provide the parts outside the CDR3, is NAGVMQNPRHLVRRRGQEARLRCSPMKGHSHVYWYRQLPEEGLKFMVYLQKENIIDESGMPKERFSAEFPKEGPSILRIQQVVRGDSAAYFCASSPGQGGYSPLHFGNGTRLTVT.